This T cell receptor (beta chain) was captured in a study of cytomegalovirus exposure and HLA in healthy donors. Healthy donors of bone marrow made up the group. In the PCR, 60 Vbeta and 13 Jbeta primers were used. The data were produced by immunoSEQ multiplex PCR, yet TCRdb's version contains in-frame clones alone and is incomplete. The sample lists around 130,000 clones, 75% to 90% seen once, with under 7% in the top ten. A word on this clone: Its cognate antigen is unknown.

The study's findings and limits: The authors listed around 150 TCR beta chains as cytomegalovirus-associated. Approximately 17,000 TCR beta sequences were associated with HLA alleles at 0.05 false discovery rate in a later analysis.

Germline V gene lookup returns CDR1 SNHLY and CDR2 FYNNEI. This CDR3 has 16 residues. V was pared by 3 bases and J by 0 bases, with 3 bases of the junction left unmatched. Sequences were obtained from PBMCs. The sequence was obtained from a woman aged 25 to 39 in good health and CMV-seropositive. The chain recombines TRBV2 with TRBJ2-2; 8 nucleotides agree with TRBD1. The CDR3 protein is CASSDRGHANTGELFF. In nucleotides, the CDR3 is TGTGCCAGCAGTGACAGGGGGCACGCGAACACCGGGGAGCTGTTTTTT.